This T cell receptor (beta chain) was profiled in a study of T cells in lung cancer brain metastases. Looking at the study overall: Median interval between primary and brain metastasis samples was 300 to 450 days.

To note about this clone: Its antigen is not known.

Assay used: immunoSEQ multiplex PCR; TCRdb lists only in-frame clones, some missing. The sample records 5,000 to 8,000 clones, 80% to 90% being singletons. The CDR3 consists of 13 residues. CDR1 is MNHNS and CDR2 is SASEGT in the germline V gene. V shed 6 bases, J shed 7 bases, and the junction held 6 bases outside the gene matches. Tumor areas were macrodissected from about 5 deparaffinized, unstained about 10 um sections guided by marked H&E slides. Overall study findings and caveats: Paired lesions shared few clones; most were lesion-specific (mean Morisita around 0.21).

V and J are TRBV6-1 and TRBJ1-5, with TRBD1 identical over 7 bases. Sequencing was done on a sample of tumor tissue from the primary lung tumor. The TCR was taken from a man in his fifties with non-small cell lung cancer. Here the CDR3 DNA reads TGTGCCAGCAGAGTACAGGGGAACCAGCCCCAGCATTTT. Its translation is CASRVQGNQPQHF.